This TCR beta chain appears in the sequencing data of a study of graft-versus-host responses after intestinal transplantation. Germline loops: CDR1 SGDLS, CDR2 YYNGEE. This CDR3 is 18 amino acids long. V was clipped by 2 bases and J by 0 bases, with 17 bases between them. A remark on this clone: Its antigen is as yet unknown.

Assay: immunoSEQ multiplex PCR; the TCRdb copy retains only in-frame clones and omits some. This sample carries 85,000 to 100,000 clones, 92% of them seen once, and the ten largest clones take approximately 0.17%. The TCR sequence derives from a human donor who received an intestinal transplant. Material: unstimulated CD4+ T cells sorted from spleen or lymph node cells, obtained before intestinal transplant. This chain joins TRBV9 and TRBJ2-2, with D tentatively TRBD2 (6 bases). This CDR3 is CASSVPWGGGSNTGELFF. Written as DNA, the CDR3 is TGTGCCAGCAGCGTCCCCTGGGGAGGTGGATCGAACACCGGGGAGCTGTTTTTT. The complete variable domain, with remaining parts taken from reference TRBV9 and TRBJ2-2, reads DSGVTQTPKHLITATGQRVTLRCSPRSGDLSVYWYQQSLDQGLQFLIQYYNGEERAKGNILERFSAQQFPDLHSELNLSSLELGDSALYFCASSVPWGGGSNTGELFFGEGSRLTVL.